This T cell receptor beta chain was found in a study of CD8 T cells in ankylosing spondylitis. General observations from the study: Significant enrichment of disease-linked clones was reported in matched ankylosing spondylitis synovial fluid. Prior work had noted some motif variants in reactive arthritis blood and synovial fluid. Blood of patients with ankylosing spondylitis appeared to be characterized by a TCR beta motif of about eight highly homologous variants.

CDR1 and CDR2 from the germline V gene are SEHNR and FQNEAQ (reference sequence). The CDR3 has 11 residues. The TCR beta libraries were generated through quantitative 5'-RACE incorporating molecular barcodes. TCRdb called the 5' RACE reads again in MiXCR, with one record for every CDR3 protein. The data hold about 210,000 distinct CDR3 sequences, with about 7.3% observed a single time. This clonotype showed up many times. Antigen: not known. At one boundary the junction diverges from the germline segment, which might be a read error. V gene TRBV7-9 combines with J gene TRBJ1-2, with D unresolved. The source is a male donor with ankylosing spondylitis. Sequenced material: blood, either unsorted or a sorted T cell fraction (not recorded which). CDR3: CASSLGVLEHF. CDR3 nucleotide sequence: TGTGCCAGCAGCTTAGGAGTCTTGGAGCACTTC.